This TCR beta chain was recorded in a study of blood T cell repertoires in COVID-19. Clones were sequenced by immunoSEQ multiplex PCR, and TCRdb holds only the in-frame ones, with some missing. The profile covers under 200,000 clones, with around 87% appearing a single time and 2% to 3% taken by the ten largest. The CDR3 runs 15 residues. CDR1 SGHRS and CDR2 YFSETQ come from the germline V gene. The V and J ends lost 3 bases and 3 bases, in that order; junction bases with no gene match: 7. Sequencing was done on a sample of peripheral blood. The chain couples TRBV5-1 to TRBJ1-1, with 8 bases identical to TRBD1. The clonotype was recovered from a man between 40 and 49 years old with active or convalescent COVID-19. The CDR3 region is CASSWTGRSDTEAFF. As DNA, the CDR3 is TGCGCCAGCAGCTGGACAGGGCGGTCGGACACTGAAGCTTTCTTT. Together with reference TRBV5-1 and TRBJ1-1, the CDR3 gives the full variable domain: KAGVTQTPRYLIKTRGQQVTLSCSPISGHRSVSWYQQTPGQGLQFLFEYFSETQRNKGNFPGRFSGRQFSNSRSEMNVSTLELGDSALYLCASSWTGRSDTEAFFGQGTRLTVV.